These 31 T cell receptor beta chains were sequenced from one sample in a study of shared clonotypes between healthy human individuals. Assay used: immunoSEQ multiplex PCR; TCRdb lists only in-frame clones, some missing. The sample consists of over a million clones, approximately 98.5% of them appearing once. Sample: naive CD4+ T cells sorted from blood. Subset indicated: CD45RA+ positively selected. The receptors stem from a man in his thirties or forties in good health.

The rearrangement links TRBV2 to TRBJ1-2; perhaps TRBD1 as D (6 bases). Germline V CDR1 and CDR2: SNHLY, FYNNEI. The length of the CDR3 is 12 residues. V lost 6 bases, J lost 6 bases, and 11 bases lay in between. The CDR3 region is CASRRTAHGYTF. The CDR3 DNA sequence: TGTGCCAGCAGGCGGACAGCTCATGGCTACACCTTC.

V and J are TRBV11-2 and TRBJ2-7; D is unclear. V dropped 0 bases and J dropped 8 bases, with 11 bases sitting between them. This CDR3 comprises 13 residues. Germline V gene sequence: CDR1 SGHAT, CDR2 FQNNGV. The CDR3 nucleotides read TGTGCCAGCAGCTTAGATTGGCAGAGCCAGCAGTACTTC. Translation gives CASSLDWQSQQYF. Looking up the rest from reference TRBV11-2 and TRBJ2-7 gives the full variable domain: EAGVAQSPRYKIIEKRQSVAFWCNPISGHATLYWYQQILGQGPKLLIQFQNNGVVDDSQLPKDRFSAERLKGVDSTLKIQPAKLEDSAVYLCASSLDWQSQQYFGPGTRLTVT.

Turning to this clone: Other DNA sequences in this sample translate to the same CDR3. The chain has TRBV7-2 and TRBJ1-5, with D possibly matching TRBD1 (5 bases). V was trimmed by 5 bases and J by 0 bases, leaving 11 bases between them. This CDR3 is built from 15 residues. Germline-derived CDR1 and CDR2 are SGHTA and FQGNSA. CDR3 in DNA: TGTGCCAGCAGCCCCCGAGGGGATAGCAATCAGCCCCAGCATTTT. Amino acid sequence: CASSPRGDSNQPQHF.

The J gene is TRBJ2-7, the V gene TRBV6-1; 9 bases are shared with TRBD1. CDR1 MNHNS and CDR2 SASEGT come from the germline V gene. Losses at the gene ends were 2 bases for V and 3 bases for J; bases not matched to a gene: 5. This CDR3 has 15 amino acids. The CDR3 region has the DNA TGTGCCAGCAGTGAACGGACAGGGGTAAACTACGAGCAGTACTTC. This codes for CASSERTGVNYEQYF.

This clone appeared once. This same CDR3 is encoded by further DNA sequences in the sample. This chain uses TRBV5-6 with TRBJ2-2; D gene unclear. V shed 0 bases and J shed 2 bases, with 5 bases lying between them. This CDR3 is built from 14 residues. Germline V gene data show CDR1 as SGHDT and CDR2 as YYEEEE. CDR3 loop: CASSLGRNTGELFF. In DNA form, the CDR3 reads TGTGCCAGCAGCTTGGGCAGAAACACCGGGGAGCTGTTTTTT. Together with reference TRBV5-6 and TRBJ2-2, the CDR3 gives the full variable domain: DAGVTQSPTHLIKTRGQQVTLRCSPKSGHDTVSWYQQALGQGPQFIFQYYEEEERQRGNFPDRFSGHQFPNYSSELNVNALLLGDSALYLCASSLGRNTGELFFGEGSRLTVL.

The chain is built from TRBV7-6 and TRBJ2-1, with D possibly being TRBD1 (6 bases). The CDR3 is 15 amino acids. Germline V lookup: CDR1 SGHVS, CDR2 FNYEAQ. Trimming removed 8 bases from V and 7 bases from J, with 21 bases in between. The DNA of the CDR3 is TGTGCCAGCGGAGATGGGGCAGGGGTTTTGAATGAGCAGTTCTTC. This sequence encodes CASGDGAGVLNEQFF.

The CDR3 nucleotides are TGCGCCAGCAGCTCGCCGCCCAGGGGGAACACTGAAGCTTTCTTT. The encoded protein is CASSSPPRGNTEAFF. The chain couples TRBV5-1 to TRBJ1-1, with D possibly being TRBD1 (6 bases). Germline V lookup: CDR1 SGHRS, CDR2 YFSETQ. V was shortened by 3 bases and J by 1 base, with 13 bases between the two germline ends. The CDR3 runs to 15 residues.

The V call is TRBV7-2, the J call TRBJ2-7, with TRBD1 matching 9 bases. The CDR3 loop spans 18 amino acids. J lost 0 bases, V lost 4 bases, and 13 bases had no gene match. Germline loops: CDR1 SGHTA, CDR2 FQGNSA. CDR3 sequence reads: CASSYLGGQGWGSYEQYF. The CDR3 DNA reads TGTGCCAGCAGCTACTTAGGGGGACAGGGCTGGGGCTCCTACGAGCAGTACTTC.

This chain links TRBV4-1 with TRBJ2-1; D may be TRBD1 (6 bases). This CDR3 spans 16 amino acids. With 2 bases removed from V and 2 bases from J, the gap between germline ends came to 13 bases. Per germline, CDR1 MGHRA and CDR2 YSYEKL. The CDR3 DNA is TGCGCCAGCAGCCAAACGCCCGGGACACCCTACAATGAGCAGTTCTTC. The encoded protein is CASSQTPGTPYNEQFF.

The chain couples TRBV15 to TRBJ2-3; 9 positions agree with TRBD1. The V segment lost 5 bases and the J segment 1 base; nucleotides outside the gene matches: 4. The CDR3 has 15 residues. Germline CDR1 and CDR2: LNHNV and YYDKDF (reference sequence). Here the CDR3 DNA reads TGTGCCACCAGCTCGTGGGACAGGGGCACAGATACGCAGTATTTT. The encoded protein is CATSSWDRGTDTQYF.

This clone appeared a single time. The chain couples TRBV5-5 to TRBJ2-7; 12 nucleotides match TRBD1. The J segment lost 6 bases and the V segment lost 5 bases, leaving 3 bases of the junction unmatched. The CDR3 totals 13 residues. CDR1 is SGHKS and CDR2 is YYEKEE in the germline V gene (reference sequence). The CDR3 is CASSSGQGAEQYF. The CDR3 bases are TGTGCCAGCAGTTCGGGACAGGGGGCCGAGCAGTACTTC.

The genes are TRBV5-3 and TRBJ2-1; the D gene is possibly TRBD1 (6 bases). TRBV5-3 is an ORF, with its function uncertain. V was shortened by 4 bases and J by 4 bases, with 18 bases between the two germline ends. There are 16 residues in the CDR3. CDR3 sequence reads: CARSLKRTEDYNEQFF. As DNA, the CDR3 is TGTGCCAGAAGCCTAAAGCGGACAGAGGATTACAATGAGCAGTTCTTC.

The V and J genes are TRBV29-1 and TRBJ2-3; D may be TRBD2 (6 bases). The CDR3 totals 15 residues. Looked up from germline, CDR1 is SQVTM and CDR2 is ANQGSEA. V lost 5 bases and J 4 bases, leaving 19 bases between the germline ends. CDR3 residues: CSVNPWGEWADTQYF. CDR3 DNA sequence: TGCAGCGTTAATCCTTGGGGGGAGTGGGCAGATACGCAGTATTTT.

The CDR3 DNA reads TGTGCCAGCTCACCAAGGTCTTTGACGGGAGAGACCCAGTACTTC. This gives the protein CASSPRSLTGETQYF. The rearrangement links TRBV18 to TRBJ2-5; D is unresolved. Deletions cut 2 bases from V and 4 bases from J, with 14 bases between. Germline CDR1 reads KGHSH; CDR2 reads LQKENI. The CDR3 length is 15 residues. Based on the CDR3 plus reference TRBV18 and TRBJ2-5, the full variable domain is NAGVMQNPRHLVRRRGQEARLRCSPMKGHSHVYWYRQLPEEGLKFMVYLQKENIIDESGMPKERFSAEFPKEGPSILRIQQVVRGDSAAYFCASSPRSLTGETQYFGPGTRLLVL.

The V call is TRBV20-1, the J call TRBJ2-7; TRBD2 might be the D (6 bases). Germline-derived CDR1 and CDR2 are DFQATT and SNEGSKA (reference sequence). The CDR3 length is 10 residues. V was pared by 3 bases and J by 9 bases, with 9 bases between. CDR3 sequence reads: CSASMGGQYF. The CDR3 DNA reads as TGCAGTGCTAGCATGGGGGGGCAGTACTTC.

DNA for the CDR3: TGTGCCAGCAGAAGAGGACAGCCGGACAACACAGATACGCAGTATTTT. Translation gives CASRRGQPDNTDTQYF. The rearrangement uses TRBV5-4 and TRBJ2-3, with a possible D match to TRBD1 (6 bases). The CDR3 runs 16 residues. Between the trimmed V and J ends, which lost 5 bases and 2 bases, there was a span of 18 bases. The germline V gene encodes CDR1 SGHNT and CDR2 YYREEE (reference sequence).

This rearrangement joins TRBV19 to TRBJ2-2; possibly TRBD1 for D (5 bases). From germline, CDR1 is LNHDA and CDR2 SQIVND (reference sequence). The V gene lost 5 bases and the J gene lost 0 bases, with 10 bases spanning the gap. The CDR3 spans 15 residues. The CDR3 DNA reads TGTGCCAGTAGTGTCGAAGGGGCGAACACCGGGGAGCTGTTTTTT. It codes for CASSVEGANTGELFF.

The chain links TRBV28 to TRBJ2-3, with D unresolved. Trimming removed 4 bases at V and 14 bases at J, with 22 bases between. Germline CDR1 reads MDHEN; CDR2 reads SYDVKM. CDR3 length: 14 residues. CDR3 in amino acids: CASSSVPPHGPPYF. The CDR3, as DNA: TGTGCCAGCAGTTCCGTTCCCCCCCACGGTCCGCCGTATTTT.

This chain connects TRBV28 to TRBJ2-7; TRBD1 or TRBD2 may be the D gene (7 bases each). The V gene lost 4 bases and the J gene lost 4 bases, with 20 bases spanning the gap. The CDR3 length is 16 residues. The germline CDR1 and CDR2 sequences are MDHEN and SYDVKM. As DNA, the CDR3 is TGTGCCAGCAGTTCCCGGACAGGCGGGAGCCTTTACGAGCAGTACTTC. This codes for CASSSRTGGSLYEQYF.

V usage is TRBV7-9 and J usage is TRBJ2-1; 10 bases agree with TRBD1. There are 15 residues in the CDR3. V lost 3 bases to trimming and J lost 2 bases; unmatched junction nucleotides: 1. Germline lookup yields CDR1 SEHNR and CDR2 FQNEAQ (reference sequence). DNA of the CDR3: TGTGCCAGCAGCTTGGACAGGGGGGCCTACAATGAGCAGTTCTTC. It is translated as CASSLDRGAYNEQFF.

This rearrangement joins TRBV30 to TRBJ2-7; D assignment may be TRBD1 or TRBD2 (5 bases each). Trimming shortened V by 0 bases and J by 11 bases, and 14 bases separated the two germline ends. This CDR3 spans 12 amino acids. CDR1 GTSNPN and CDR2 SVGIG come from the germline V gene (reference sequence). The CDR3 DNA follows: TGTGCCTGGAGTGTACTGGGAGAGGGGAAGTACTTC. Protein sequence: CAWSVLGEGKYF. Full variable domain (outside the CDR3, taken from reference TRBV30 and TRBJ2-7): SQTIHQWPATLVQPVGSPLSLECTVEGTSNPNLYWYRQAAGRGLQLLFYSVGIGQISSEVPQNLSASRPQDRQFILSSKKLLLSDSGFYLCAWSVLGEGKYFGPGTRLTVT.

CDR3 sequence: CASSLRGELPQHF. In DNA, the CDR3 is TGTGCCAGCAGTTTGAGAGGGGAACTGCCCCAGCATTTT. V and J are TRBV27 and TRBJ1-5; the D gene is possibly TRBD1 (5 bases). CDR1 MNHEY and CDR2 SMNVEV come from the germline V gene (reference sequence). The CDR3 runs 13 residues. The V end lost 3 bases, the J end lost 9 bases, and 12 bases lay between the germline ends.

The V and J genes are TRBV5-5 and TRBJ2-2; D is unresolved. The germline gives CDR1 SGHKS, CDR2 YYEKEE (reference sequence). V shed 0 bases and J shed 6 bases, with 6 bases lying between them. The length of the CDR3 is 13 residues. The CDR3 here is CASSLVAAGELFF. In nucleotides, the CDR3 is TGTGCCAGCAGCTTGGTGGCCGCCGGGGAGCTGTTTTTT.

The V and J genes are TRBV4-1 and TRBJ1-2; TRBD1 is a possible D gene (6 bases). CDR3 length: 16 amino acids. CDR1 is MGHRA, CDR2 YSYEKL, per germline. Trimming removed 0 bases at V and 2 bases at J, with 13 bases between. The CDR3 here is CASSQEMGRGNYGYTF. CDR3 in DNA: TGCGCCAGCAGCCAAGAAATGGGAAGGGGGAACTATGGCTACACCTTC.

This sequence joins TRBV25-1 and TRBJ2-3, with 8 nucleotides matching TRBD2. Germline V lookup: CDR1 MGHDK, CDR2 SYGVNS. The CDR3 is 13 residues long. V shed 8 bases, J shed 2 bases, and the junction held 3 bases outside the gene matches. CDR3 nucleotide sequence: TGTGCCAGCGTAGCGGGAATCACAGATACGCAGTATTTT. This gives the protein CASVAGITDTQYF. The whole variable domain, filled in from reference TRBV25-1 and TRBJ2-3, reads EADIYQTPRYLVIGTGKKITLECSQTMGHDKMYWYQQDPGMELHLIHYSYGVNSTEKGDLSSESTVSRIRTEHFPLTLESARPSHTSQYLCASVAGITDTQYFGPGTRLTVL.

Of note for this clone: The same CDR3 arises from other DNA sequences in this sample as well. V and J are TRBV5-1 and TRBJ1-5; tentatively, D is TRBD1 (5 bases). CDR1 and CDR2 (germline): SGHRS, YFSETQ. The CDR3 has 14 residues. The V end lost 0 bases, the J end lost 5 bases, and 9 bases lay between the germline ends. CDR3 DNA: TGCGCCAGCAGCTTGGAGCCGGGGGATCAGCCCCAGCATTTT. Protein sequence: CASSLEPGDQPQHF.

The genes are TRBV19 and TRBJ1-2, with TRBD1 identical over 7 bases. The germline V gene encodes CDR1 LNHDA and CDR2 SQIVND (reference sequence). This CDR3 contains 14 residues. Trimming removed 7 bases from V and 2 bases from J; junction bases left unmatched: 7. The CDR3 nucleotides are TGTGCCAGTAACCGGGACAGTGCGAACTATGGCTACACCTTC. Translated, it gives CASNRDSANYGYTF. Full variable domain (missing parts from reference TRBV19 and TRBJ1-2): DGGITQSPKYLFRKEGQNVTLSCEQNLNHDAMYWYRQDPGQGLRLIYYSQIVNDFQKGDIAEGYSVSREKKESFPLTVTSAQKNPTAFYLCASNRDSANYGYTFGSGTRLTVV.

The rearrangement uses TRBV28 and TRBJ2-3; perhaps D is TRBD1 or TRBD2 (5 bases each). Looked up from germline, CDR1 is MDHEN and CDR2 is SYDVKM. This CDR3 has 11 amino acids. V was shortened by 6 bases and J by 9 bases, with 10 bases between the two germline ends. The CDR3 DNA follows: TGTGCCAGCAGCCTAGGGACCACGCAGTATTTT. Translating gives CASSLGTTQYF. The variable domain in full, with the rest retrieved from reference TRBV28 and TRBJ2-3, is DVKVTQSSRYLVKRTGEKVFLECVQDMDHENMFWYRQDPGLGLRLIYFSYDVKMKEKGDIPEGYSVSREKKERFSLILESASTNQTSMYLCASSLGTTQYFGPGTRLTVL.

In DNA form, the CDR3 reads TGTGCCAGCAGTTTAACCCGGCCACAAGAGACCCAGTACTTC. The encoded protein is CASSLTRPQETQYF. This chain links TRBV28 with TRBJ2-5; D gene ambiguous. The CDR3 is made up of 14 amino acids. Per germline, CDR1 MDHEN and CDR2 SYDVKM. V lost 2 bases and J 2 bases, leaving 9 bases between the germline ends.

This clone was counted once. The chain uses TRBV6-1 and TRBJ2-7, with a weak D call TRBD2 (5 bases). The V and J ends lost 1 base and 0 bases respectively, with 10 bases between them. The CDR3 consists of 15 residues. Germline CDR1 reads MNHNS; CDR2 reads SASEGT. The CDR3: CASSEVGSLSYEQYF. Written as DNA, the CDR3 is TGTGCCAGCAGTGAAGTAGGGAGTCTCTCCTACGAGCAGTACTTC.

J is TRBJ2-1 and V is TRBV7-9; D is perhaps TRBD2 (5 bases). Per germline, CDR1 SEHNR and CDR2 FQNEAQ (reference sequence). The CDR3 runs 12 residues. Trimming removed 4 bases from V and 6 bases from J, with 7 bases in between. CDR3 residues: CASSSGGNEQFF. As DNA, the CDR3 is TGTGCCAGCAGCTCTGGAGGCAATGAGCAGTTCTTC.